The clone carrying this TCR beta chain was found a few times. Its antigen is still unknown. Other DNA sequences in the same sample also yield this CDR3. Positively selected for CCR7, the CD45RO-negative cells used as naive CD8 cells excluded terminally differentiated effector memory CD45RA+ cells. Libraries were prepared by immunoSEQ multiplex PCR; TCRdb keeps only in-frame clonotypes and omits some of them. The table records roughly 2,000,000 clones, around 93% of them present only once. This sample was included in a study of shared clonotypes between healthy human individuals. The study's findings and limits: Sequencing depth was a factor that was expected to affect clonotype sharing among donors.

The germline V gene encodes CDR1 MDHEN and CDR2 SYDVKM. The V end lost 3 bases, the J end lost 2 bases, and 0 bases lay between the germline ends. The CDR3 runs 11 residues. The V and J genes are TRBV28 and TRBJ2-3; no clear D gene. The sequencing sample was made of naive CD8+ T cells from PBMCs. The receptor was isolated from a man younger than 35 in good health. Some clones in this sample may be carry-over from other donors' samples. CDR3 protein: CASSFTDTQYF. DNA of the CDR3: TGTGCCAGCAGTTTCACAGATACGCAGTATTTT.